The T cell receptor beta chain under discussion was sequenced for a study of cytomegalovirus exposure and HLA in healthy donors. Study-level points and caveats: The study designated fewer than 200 TCR beta chains cytomegalovirus-associated. Specificity for CMV antigens was confirmed in vitro for three of the CMV-associated chains.

This CDR3 is built from 14 residues. The J segment lost 6 bases and the V segment lost 4 bases, leaving 6 bases of the junction unmatched. The germline gives CDR1 SGHRS, CDR2 YFSETQ. Researchers ran the PCR with 60 Vbeta and 13 Jbeta primers. Clones were read by immunoSEQ multiplex PCR, and TCRdb kept only the in-frame ones, dropping some. Of about 170,000 clones listed, roughly 84% are singletons. A note on this clone: The antigen remains unidentified.

The rearrangement links TRBV5-1 to TRBJ2-7, with 11 bases lining up with TRBD2. Sequencing was done on a sample of PBMCs. This TCR was recovered from a boy aged 2 to 10 in good health and CMV-seronegative. The CDR3 DNA reads TGCGCCAGCAGCACCAATAGCGGGAGGGGCGAGCAGTACTTC. Protein sequence: CASSTNSGRGEQYF.